This T cell receptor beta chain comes out of a study of shared clonotypes between healthy human individuals. Naive CD8 isolation took CD45RO-negative cells positively selected for CCR7 and excluded terminally differentiated effector memory CD45RA+ cells. The assay was immunoSEQ multiplex PCR, and TCRdb's table has in-frame clones only and misses some. The table records around 2,000,000 clones, more than 85% of them present only once. The CDR3 consists of 15 residues. V was shortened by 5 bases and J by 4 bases, with 15 bases between the two germline ends. Germline V gene lookup returns CDR1 SGHVS and CDR2 FQNEAQ.

This chain joins TRBV7-8 and TRBJ1-5; D unclear. The sample taken for sequencing was naive CD8+ T cells from PBMCs. The clonotype originates from a man aged 18 to 29 in good health. Some clones in this sample may be carry-over from other donors' samples. This chain's CDR3 is CASSPQGWENQPQHF. The CDR3 DNA reads as TGTGCCAGCAGCCCTCAAGGTTGGGAAAATCAGCCCCAGCATTTT.